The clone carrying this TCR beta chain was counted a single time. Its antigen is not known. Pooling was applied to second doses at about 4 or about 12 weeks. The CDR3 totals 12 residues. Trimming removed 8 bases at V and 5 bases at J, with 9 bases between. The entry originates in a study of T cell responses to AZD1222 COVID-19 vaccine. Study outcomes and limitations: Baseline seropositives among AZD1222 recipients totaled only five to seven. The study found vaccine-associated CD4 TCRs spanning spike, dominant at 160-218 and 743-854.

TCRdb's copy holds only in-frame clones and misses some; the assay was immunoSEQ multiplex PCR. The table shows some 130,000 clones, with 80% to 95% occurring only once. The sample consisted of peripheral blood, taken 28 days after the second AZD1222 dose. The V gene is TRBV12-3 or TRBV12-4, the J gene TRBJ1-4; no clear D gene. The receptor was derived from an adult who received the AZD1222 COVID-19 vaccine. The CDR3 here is CASSGQNEKLFF. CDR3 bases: TGTGCCAGCTCTGGCCAAAATGAAAAACTGTTTTTT.